The 20 T cell receptor beta chains in this list originate from one sample, sequenced in a study of shared clonotypes between healthy human individuals. Here immunoSEQ multiplex PCR was the method, and the copy in TCRdb shows in-frame clones only, minus some. The data contain about 2.4 million clones, approximately 94% of them singletons. The sequenced material came from naive CD4+ T cells from PBMCs. Subset noted: CD45RA+ positively selected. These receptors were obtained from a man between 18 and 35 years old in good health. Some clones in this sample may be carry-over from other donors' samples.

Worth noting for this clone: Other nucleotide sequences in the sample specify the same CDR3. V is TRBV11-2 and J is TRBJ2-2, with D possibly matching TRBD2 (5 bases). V gave up 1 base and J gave up 5 bases, with 5 bases separating them. From germline, CDR1 is SGHAT and CDR2 FQNNGV. CDR3 length: 13 residues. CDR3 bases: TGTGCCAGCAGCTTAGGCGGGACCGGGGAGCTGTTTTTT. This gives the protein CASSLGGTGELFF. The full variable domain, in which reference TRBV11-2 and TRBJ2-2 provide the parts outside the CDR3, is EAGVAQSPRYKIIEKRQSVAFWCNPISGHATLYWYQQILGQGPKLLIQFQNNGVVDDSQLPKDRFSAERLKGVDSTLKIQPAKLEDSAVYLCASSLGGTGELFFGEGSRLTVL.

The genes are TRBV19 and TRBJ2-7, with D possibly TRBD1 on 5 matching bases. From germline, CDR1 is LNHDA and CDR2 SQIVND (reference sequence). The CDR3 sequence is 15 residues long. V lost 3 bases and J lost 3, with 15 bases in between. The CDR3: CASSMFSAGIYEQYF. The CDR3 bases are TGTGCCAGTAGTATGTTTTCGGCAGGGATCTACGAGCAGTACTTC.

The chain carries TRBV30 and TRBJ1-3; no definite D call. The germline V and J ends were trimmed by 0 bases and 5 bases, with 5 bases remaining between them. Germline V lookup: CDR1 GTSNPN, CDR2 SVGIG (reference sequence). The CDR3 is 12 residues long. CDR3 DNA: TGTGCCTGGAGTGTATCCAGAAACACCATATATTTT. This encodes CAWSVSRNTIYF.

The chain recombines TRBV9 with TRBJ1-3; D gene ambiguous. CDR1 is SGDLS and CDR2 is YYNGEE in the germline V gene. The V end was cut by 0 bases, the J end by 0 bases, with 7 bases between. The CDR3 extends over 15 amino acids. This CDR3 reads CASSVVASSGNTIYF. As DNA, the CDR3 is TGTGCCAGCAGCGTAGTGGCGAGCTCTGGAAACACCATATATTTT.

The rearrangement links TRBV11-3 to TRBJ2-1, with D perhaps being TRBD1 or TRBD2 (5 bases each). Trimming left V 4 bases short and J 6 bases short, with 16 bases between. The V gene's germline CDR1 is SGHNT and CDR2 YENEEA. The CDR3 contains 15 residues. CDR3 DNA: TGTGCCAGCAGCTCAAATTCCGGGACGTTCAATGAGCAGTTCTTC. The encoded protein is CASSSNSGTFNEQFF.

This clone showed up just a few times. V gene TRBV6-5 combines with J gene TRBJ1-1; no definite D call. Germline values: CDR1 MNHEY, CDR2 SVGAGI. The length of the CDR3 is 11 residues. Trimming took off 7 bases at V and 5 bases at J, with 8 bases between the two ends. The CDR3 loop reads CASTLGTEAFF. As DNA, the CDR3 is TGTGCCAGCACCCTGGGAACTGAAGCTTTCTTT.

As regards this clone: The same CDR3 also results from other DNA sequences found in this sample. This chain joins TRBV4-2 and TRBJ2-7; 7 nucleotides align to TRBD1. V trimming: 3 bases; J trimming: 3 bases; junction bases outside the gene matches: 2. CDR3 length: 13 residues. Looked up from germline, CDR1 is LGHNA and CDR2 is YNFKEQ. CDR3 DNA: TGTGCCAGCAGCCACCGGGACAGCTACGAGCAGTACTTC. Its translation is CASSHRDSYEQYF.

This clone was found once. This rearrangement joins TRBV11-1 to TRBJ2-7, with TRBD1 identical over 8 bases. The germline V gene encodes CDR1 SGHAT and CDR2 FQDESV (reference sequence). The CDR3 sequence is 14 residues long. V shed 4 bases and J 6 bases; nucleotides not matched to a gene: 8. CDR3 DNA: TGTGCCAGCAGCTCGCAGACAGGGGTCCTCGAGCAGTACTTC. Translating gives CASSSQTGVLEQYF. The variable domain in full, completed from reference TRBV11-1 and TRBJ2-7, reads EAEVAQSPRYKITEKSQAVAFWCDPISGHATLYWYRQILGQGPELLVQFQDESVVDDSQLPKDRFSAERLKGVDSTLKIQPAELGDSAMYLCASSSQTGVLEQYFGPGTRLTVT.

This sequence joins TRBV9 and TRBJ2-5; D is unclear. Between the trimmed V and J ends, which lost 0 bases and 3 bases, there was a span of 6 bases. The CDR3 runs to 13 residues. Germline V lookup: CDR1 SGDLS, CDR2 YYNGEE. CDR3 DNA sequence: TGTGCCAGCAGCGTAGTAACGGAAGAGACCCAGTACTTC. Its translation: CASSVVTEETQYF.

This clone was detected only once. The chain has TRBV29-1 and TRBJ2-1; TRBD1 agrees at 7 bases. There are 13 residues in the CDR3. From germline, CDR1 is SQVTM and CDR2 ANQGSEA. J lost 5 bases, V lost 1 base, and 2 bases had no gene match. The CDR3 reads CSVEGTGNNEQFF. The CDR3 nucleotides read TGCAGCGTTGAAGGGACAGGCAACAATGAGCAGTTCTTC.

Turning to this clone: In the same sample, other DNA sequences code for this CDR3. The chain couples TRBV4-1 to TRBJ1-2, with 8 nucleotides matching TRBD1. V was clipped by 2 bases and J by 2 bases; unmatched bases: 4. CDR3 length equals 15 residues. Germline V lookup: CDR1 MGHRA, CDR2 YSYEKL. CDR3 DNA sequence: TGCGCCAGCAGCCAACCAGGGGGCGCAAACTATGGCTACACCTTC. Protein sequence: CASSQPGGANYGYTF.

V and J are TRBV7-2 and TRBJ1-2; a weak D match, TRBD1 (5 bases). V was shortened by 6 bases and J by 2 bases, with 13 bases between the two germline ends. CDR3 length: 14 residues. CDR1 is SGHTA and CDR2 is FQGNSA in the germline V gene. Here the CDR3 reads CASRETVQNYGYTF. DNA of the CDR3: TGTGCCAGCAGGGAGACAGTCCAAAACTATGGCTACACCTTC.

The chain recombines TRBV28 with TRBJ2-7; no clear D gene. CDR1 and CDR2 (germline): MDHEN, SYDVKM. This CDR3 contains 12 residues. With 7 bases removed from V and 6 bases from J, the gap between germline ends came to 13 bases. CDR3 DNA: TGTGCCAGCAAGGGCCCGGCCGGCGAGCAGTACTTC. It translates to CASKGPAGEQYF.

The V gene is TRBV2, the J gene TRBJ1-4; the D gene is possibly TRBD1 (5 bases). V was shortened by 1 base and J by 8 bases, with 11 bases between the two germline ends. CDR1 and CDR2 (germline): SNHLY, FYNNEI. CDR3 size: 14 residues. For the CDR3, the DNA is TGTGCCAGCAGTGAAGGGGGGGGTTCCGAAAAACTGTTTTTT. Its protein product is CASSEGGGSEKLFF.

The CDR3 sequence: CASSQRLSGQGFEQFF. The CDR3 nucleotides read TGTGCCAGCAGCCAACGGCTGAGCGGACAGGGGTTTGAGCAGTTCTTC. This chain connects TRBV14 to TRBJ2-1, with 9 positions matching TRBD1. This CDR3 has 16 residues. From germline, CDR1 is SGHDN and CDR2 FVKESK. Trimming cost V 2 bases and J 9 bases; bases outside gene matches: 11. The whole variable domain, remainder taken from reference TRBV14 and TRBJ2-1, is EAGVTQFPSHSVIEKGQTVTLRCDPISGHDNLYWYRRVMGKEIKFLLHFVKESKQDESGMPNNRFLAERTGGTYSTLKVQPAELEDSGVYFCASSQRLSGQGFEQFFGPGTRLTVL.

The V gene is TRBV10-1, the J gene TRBJ2-3; 15 positions match TRBD2. The CDR3 consists of 14 residues. Trimming cost V 6 bases and J 5 bases; bases outside gene matches: 0. Germline V CDR1 and CDR2: WNHNN, SYGVQD (reference sequence). The CDR3 spells CASRGLAGGDTQYF. CDR3 in DNA: TGCGCCAGCAGGGGACTAGCGGGAGGAGATACGCAGTATTTT.

The V gene is TRBV20-1, the J gene TRBJ2-3; the D is unclear. Trimming pared 6 bases from V and 4 bases from J, leaving 5 bases between. Germline V gene lookup returns CDR1 DFQATT and CDR2 SNEGSKA (reference sequence). This CDR3 spans 10 amino acids. CDR3 amino acids: CSAYSDTQYF. In DNA, the CDR3 is TGCAGTGCCTACTCAGATACGCAGTATTTT.

The V call is TRBV21-1, the J call TRBJ1-5. TRBV21-1 is an annotated pseudogene. CDR3 size: 21 residues. CDR3: CASSKDESGSGEGDSNQPQHF. The CDR3 nucleotides are TGTGCCAGCAGCAAAGATGAGTCAGGGAGTGGAGAAGGGGATAGCAATCAGCCCCAGCATTTT.

For this clone: This specimen includes other DNA sequences encoding the same CDR3. This chain links TRBV7-9 with TRBJ1-5; no definite D call. The CDR3 covers 13 residues. Trimming left V 1 base short and J 4 bases short, with 5 bases between. Germline V gene lookup returns CDR1 SEHNR and CDR2 FQNEAQ (reference sequence). CDR3 DNA: TGTGCCAGCAGCTTAGACAGTAATCAGCCCCAGCATTTT. Translated: CASSLDSNQPQHF.

The chain recombines TRBV5-1 with TRBJ2-5, with D unclear. V lost 0 bases to trimming and J lost 0 bases, with 6 bases between them. The CDR3 covers 14 residues. CDR1 is SGHRS, CDR2 YFSETQ, per germline. The CDR3 coding sequence is TGCGCCAGCAGCTTGGGGGGTCACCAAGAGACCCAGTACTTC. The encoded protein is CASSLGGHQETQYF.